These 6 T cell receptor beta chains share one sample of origin, sequenced in a study of OX40 agonist ivuxolimab in advanced cancers. Produced via immunoSEQ multiplex PCR; TCRdb's table is partial and in-frame only. The profile covers 65,000 to 85,000 clones, with over 70% appearing a single time and around 6.6% taken by the ten largest. Sequences were derived from CD4+ or CD8+ T cells sorted from blood, sampled in a trial of the OX40 agonist ivuxolimab. The source is an adult with an advanced solid tumor such as melanoma, head and neck, liver or kidney cancer.

With regard to this clone: Different DNA sequences within this sample yield the same CDR3. The CDR3 DNA follows: TGTGCCAGCTCACCACCCTCGAAATTGAACTATGGCTACACCTTC. Translated, it gives CASSPPSKLNYGYTF. V and J are TRBV18 and TRBJ1-2; D is uncertain. V was trimmed by 0 bases and J by 2 bases, leaving 10 bases between them. Per the germline V gene, CDR1 is KGHSH and CDR2 is LQKENI. The CDR3 extends over 15 amino acids.

The V gene is TRBV5-1, the J gene TRBJ1-1; D is ambiguous. The CDR3 spans 14 residues. V was clipped by 4 bases and J by 6 bases, with 16 bases between them. Looked up from germline, CDR1 is SGHRS and CDR2 is YFSETQ. CDR3 sequence: CASSGKVGLSEAFF. The CDR3 DNA reads as TGCGCCAGCAGCGGGAAGGTGGGGTTATCTGAAGCTTTCTTT.

The V gene is TRBV11-3, the J gene TRBJ2-1; D remains ambiguous. Germline-derived CDR1 and CDR2 are SGHNT and YENEEA. Trimming left V 7 bases short and J 3 bases short, with 16 bases between. CDR3 length equals 15 residues. In DNA, the CDR3 is TGTGCCAGCACTGCCGAATTGGGGTTCTACAATGAGCAGTTCTTC. It is translated as CASTAELGFYNEQFF.

Written as DNA, the CDR3 is TGTGCCATCAGGGCTAGCGGGAGGGTAAGCTCCTACGAGCAGTACTTC. Translation gives CAIRASGRVSSYEQYF. This sequence joins TRBV10-3 and TRBJ2-7; TRBD2 matches 12 bases. Trimming cost V 6 bases and J 0 bases; bases outside gene matches: 6. CDR1 and CDR2 from the germline V gene are ENHRY and SYGVKD. The CDR3 has 16 residues.

The CDR3 region is CASSPGQVPETQYF. DNA for the CDR3: TGTGCCAGCAGTCCGGGACAGGTCCCCGAGACCCAGTACTTC. The V call is TRBV7-8, the J call TRBJ2-5, with 8 bases fitting TRBD1. Trimming took 6 bases from V and 5 from J; bases not matched to a gene: 8. This CDR3 spans 14 amino acids. Germline V gene lookup returns CDR1 SGHVS and CDR2 FQNEAQ.

This clone occurred a few times. Other nucleotide sequences in the sample specify the same CDR3. The rearrangement joins TRBV9 to TRBJ2-5, with 7 bases aligning to TRBD2. This CDR3 is built from 12 residues. Germline V lookup: CDR1 SGDLS, CDR2 YYNGEE. V lost 3 bases and J lost 5; bases outside the gene matches: 1. The CDR3 protein is CASSAGGETQYF. The DNA for the CDR3 is TGTGCCAGCAGCGCCGGGGGGGAGACCCAGTACTTC. Supplemented by reference TRBV9 and TRBJ2-5, the full variable domain reads DSGVTQTPKHLITATGQRVTLRCSPRSGDLSVYWYQQSLDQGLQFLIQYYNGEERAKGNILERFSAQQFPDLHSELNLSSLELGDSALYFCASSAGGETQYFGPGTRLLVL.